This record concerns one T cell receptor (beta chain) sequence. The antigen remains undetermined. This sample was taken from a study of somatic mutations in cytotoxic T cells in rheumatoid arthritis. Using immunoSEQ multiplex PCR, the repertoire was profiled, and TCRdb retains in-frame clones only, with some absent. The sample consists of 18,000 or so clones, 73% of them appearing once. Findings and caveats of the study: CD8+ T-cell clonality showed no significant difference between rheumatoid arthritis patients and age-matched healthy controls.

This CDR3 comprises 16 residues. Germline trimming cut 1 base from V and 0 bases from J; bases unmatched to any gene: 2. Germline CDR1 PRHDT, CDR2 FYEKMQ (reference sequence). The sequenced sample was CD8+ T cells sorted from blood. V is TRBV13 and J is TRBJ2-4, with 8 positions matching TRBD2. The clonotype originates from a woman between 55 and 75 years old in good health. CDR3 residues: CASSLAGGEAKNIQYF. The CDR3 nucleotides are TGTGCCAGCAGCTTAGCGGGGGGGGAAGCCAAAAACATTCAGTACTTC.